This T cell receptor beta chain is from a study of siplizumab effects on memory and regulatory T cells. V was trimmed by 3 bases and J by 7 bases, leaving 9 bases between them. The germline gives CDR1 LNHDA, CDR2 SQIVND (reference sequence). The CDR3 consists of 12 residues. This table comes from immunoSEQ multiplex PCR, and its TCRdb copy is limited to in-frame clones, with some not included. The sample includes about 62,000 clones, 70% to 85% seen only once; the top ten take 0.35% to 0.5%. The origin of this receptor is a human donor in good health. The sequencing input was memory CD4+ T cells sorted from blood. The chain has TRBV19 and TRBJ1-1; no firm D call. Here the CDR3 reads CASSISGIEAFF. CDR3 nucleotide sequence: TGTGCCAGTAGTATTTCCGGAATTGAAGCTTTCTTT.